This T cell receptor (beta chain) was sequenced in a study of shared clonotypes between healthy human individuals. For the study at large: The donors, a couple of women and a few men, were aged 18 to 49.

Trimming pared 3 bases from V and 1 base from J, leaving 18 bases between. The CDR3 loop spans 16 amino acids. The germline CDR1 and CDR2 sequences are GTSNPN and SVGIG (reference sequence). Template amounts of 300 to 350 ng DNA, some 30,000 T cell genomes, were employed in unsorted PBMC replicate PCRs. The assay was immunoSEQ multiplex PCR, and TCRdb's table has in-frame clones only and misses some. The repertoire has about 490,000 clones, about 79% of them found once; the top ten carry 13%. V is TRBV30 and J is TRBJ1-2; no clear D. Input material: PBMCs. The source is a woman aged 40 to 55 in good health. Some clones in this sample may be carry-over from other donors' samples. The CDR3 nucleotides are TGTGCCTGGAGCGGAGCCGCCCGAAGACGTAACTATGGCTACACCTTC. It translates to CAWSGAARRRNYGYTF.